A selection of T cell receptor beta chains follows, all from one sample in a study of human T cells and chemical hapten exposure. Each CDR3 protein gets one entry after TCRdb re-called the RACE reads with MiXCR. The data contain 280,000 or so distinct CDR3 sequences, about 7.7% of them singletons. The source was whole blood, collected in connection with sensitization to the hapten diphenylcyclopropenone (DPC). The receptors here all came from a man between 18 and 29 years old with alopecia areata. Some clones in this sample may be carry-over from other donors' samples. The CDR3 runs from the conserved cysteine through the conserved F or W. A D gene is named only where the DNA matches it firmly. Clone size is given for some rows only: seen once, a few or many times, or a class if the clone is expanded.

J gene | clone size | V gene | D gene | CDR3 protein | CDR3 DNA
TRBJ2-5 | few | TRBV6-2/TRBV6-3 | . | CASSFGRTQYF | TGTGCCAGCAGTTTCGGGCGGACCCAGTACTTC
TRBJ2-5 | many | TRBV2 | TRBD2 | CASSGGGQETQYF | TGTGCCAGCAGCGGCGGGGGACAAGAGACCCAGTACTTC
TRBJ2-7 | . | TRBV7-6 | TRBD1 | CASSPDRAAFYEQYF | TGTGCCAGCAGCCCGGACAGGGCCGCTTTCTACGAGCAGTACTTC
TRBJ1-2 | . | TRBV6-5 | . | CASSYEFNYGYTF | TGTGCCAGCAGTTACGAGTTTAACTATGGCTACACCTTC
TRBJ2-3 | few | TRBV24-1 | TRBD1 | CATSDPSQGTDTQYF | TGTGCCACCAGTGATCCGTCACAGGGGACAGATACGCAGTATTTT
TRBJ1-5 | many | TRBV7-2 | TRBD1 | CASSPRQGRQPQHF | TGTGCCAGCAGCCCCCGACAGGGTCGTCAGCCCCAGCATTTT
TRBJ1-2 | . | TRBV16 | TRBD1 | CASSQSLTGGHGYTF | TGTGCCAGCAGCCAATCCTTAACAGGGGGCCATGGCTACACCTTC
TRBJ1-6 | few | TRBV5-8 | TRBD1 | CASQTRGNNSPLHF | TGTGCCAGCCAGACCAGGGGGAACAATTCACCCCTCCACTTT
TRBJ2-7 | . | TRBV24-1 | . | CATSDLTLARRDF | TGTGCCACCAGTGATTTGACCTTGGCAAGGAGGGACTTC
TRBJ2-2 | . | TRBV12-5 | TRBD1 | CASGPDRVGTGELFF | TGTGCTAGTGGCCCCGACAGGGTTGGGACCGGGGAGCTGTTTTTT
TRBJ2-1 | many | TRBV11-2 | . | CASRGFGGNEQFF | TGTGCCAGCAGAGGGTTCGGGGGCAATGAGCAGTTCTTC
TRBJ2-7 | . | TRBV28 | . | CASSLSPGGLYEQYF | TGTGCCAGCAGTTTGTCCCCCGGGGGTCTTTACGAGCAGTACTTC
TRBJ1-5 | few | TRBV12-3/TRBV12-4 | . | CASSSPTGHQPQHF | TGTGCCAGCAGTTCCCCGACAGGCCATCAGCCCCAGCATTTT
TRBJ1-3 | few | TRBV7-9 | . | CASSLGDTIYF | TGTGCCAGCAGCTTGGGGGACACCATATATTTT
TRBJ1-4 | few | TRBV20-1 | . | CSARDAAPEGKLFF | TGCAGTGCTAGAGACGCGGCCCCGGAGGGAAAACTGTTTTTT
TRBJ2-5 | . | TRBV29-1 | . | CSVEKTGDYQETQYF | TGCAGCGTTGAAAAGACAGGCGACTATCAAGAGACCCAGTACTTC
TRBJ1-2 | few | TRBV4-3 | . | CASSQEAPGVHYGYTF | TGCGCCAGCAGCCAAGAAGCCCCAGGGGTACACTATGGCTACACCTTC
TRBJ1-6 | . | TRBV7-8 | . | CASSLAVSGAYSPLHF | TGTGCCAGCAGCTTAGCCGTGTCAGGGGCATATTCACCCCTCCACTTT
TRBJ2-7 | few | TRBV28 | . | CASSLMGTLYEQYF | TGTGCCAGCAGTTTAATGGGGACACTCTACGAGCAGTACTTC
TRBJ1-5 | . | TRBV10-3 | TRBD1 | CAAGQGRSSNQPQHF | TGTGCCGCCGGACAGGGAAGATCGAGCAATCAGCCCCAGCATTTT
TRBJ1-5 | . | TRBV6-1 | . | CASIILARAGNQPQHF | TGTGCCAGTATAATCCTAGCCCGCGCGGGCAATCAGCCCCAGCATTTT
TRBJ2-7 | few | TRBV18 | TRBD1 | CASSPNPGQYYEQYF | TGTGCCAGCTCCCCGAATCCGGGACAGTACTACGAGCAGTACTTC
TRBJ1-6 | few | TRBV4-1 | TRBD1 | CASSQDTIVGTGFMDSPLHF | TGCGCCAGCAGCCAAGATACCATTGTGGGGACAGGGTTCATGGATTCACCCCTCCACTTT
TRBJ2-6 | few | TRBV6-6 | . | CASSYPSSGANVLTF | TGTGCCAGCAGTTATCCAAGCTCTGGGGCCAACGTCCTGACTTTC
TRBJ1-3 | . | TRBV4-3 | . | CASSQEPDSVNTIYF | TGCGCCAGCAGCCAAGAACCGGACAGCGTAAACACCATATATTTT
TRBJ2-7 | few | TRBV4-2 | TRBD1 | CASSPRSRQGRSEQYF | TGTGCCAGCAGTCCAAGAAGCCGACAGGGGAGGTCCGAGCAGTACTTC
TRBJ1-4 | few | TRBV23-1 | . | CASSQFAGGKLFF | TGCGCCAGCAGTCAATTCGCAGGCGGGAAACTGTTTTTT
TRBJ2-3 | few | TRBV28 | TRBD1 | CASSLPRTGVGTDTQYF | TGTGCCAGCAGTTTACCAAGGACAGGCGTCGGCACAGATACGCAGTATTTT
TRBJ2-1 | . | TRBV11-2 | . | CASSFGDGGPNEQFF | TGTGCCAGCAGCTTCGGAGACGGAGGTCCCAATGAGCAGTTCTTC
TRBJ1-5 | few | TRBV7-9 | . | CASSWGFSNQPQHF | TGTGCCAGCAGCTGGGGGTTTAGCAATCAGCCCCAGCATTTT
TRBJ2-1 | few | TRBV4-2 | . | CASHDSGHDEQFF | TGTGCCAGCCACGATTCGGGTCACGATGAGCAGTTCTTC
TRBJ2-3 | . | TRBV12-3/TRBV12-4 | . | CASSLATGNPQYF | TGTGCCAGCAGTTTAGCTACGGGAAATCCGCAGTATTTT
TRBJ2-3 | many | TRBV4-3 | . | CASSHGGKGTDTQYF | TGCGCCAGCAGCCATGGCGGGAAGGGCACAGATACGCAGTATTTT
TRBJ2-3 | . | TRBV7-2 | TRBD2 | CASSPGGGADTQYF | TGTGCCAGCAGCCCTGGCGGGGGGGCAGATACGCAGTATTTT
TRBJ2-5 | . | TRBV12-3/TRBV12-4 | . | CASSLQAQETQYF | TGTGCCAGCAGTTTACAGGCTCAAGAGACCCAGTACTTC
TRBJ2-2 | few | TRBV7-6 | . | CASRPSGRGTGELFF | TGTGCCAGCCGCCCCAGCGGACGGGGCACCGGGGAGCTGTTTTTT
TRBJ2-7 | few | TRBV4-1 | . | CASSQDTPGVYEQYF | TGCGCCAGCAGCCAAGACACCCCGGGGGTCTACGAGCAGTACTTC
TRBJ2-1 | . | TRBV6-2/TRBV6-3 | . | CASSYLSKYNEQFF | TGTGCCAGCAGTTACCTATCGAAATACAATGAGCAGTTCTTC
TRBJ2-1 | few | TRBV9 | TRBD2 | CASSTPGGYNEQFF | TGTGCCAGCAGCACACCGGGGGGATACAATGAGCAGTTCTTC
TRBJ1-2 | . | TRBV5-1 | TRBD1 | CASGRTGNYGYTF | TGCGCCAGCGGCAGGACAGGCAACTATGGCTACACCTTC
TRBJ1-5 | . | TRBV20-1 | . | CSARAMTDNQPQHF | TGCAGTGCTAGAGCTATGACAGACAATCAGCCCCAGCATTTT
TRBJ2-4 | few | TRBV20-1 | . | CSAGKTRALAKNIQYF | TGCAGTGCGGGCAAGACTAGAGCACTAGCCAAAAACATTCAGTACTTC
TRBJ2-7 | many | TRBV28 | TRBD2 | CASRGGLVYEQYF | TGTGCCAGCAGAGGGGGACTAGTTTACGAGCAGTACTTC
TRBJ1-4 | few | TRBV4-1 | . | CASSQVIRRNEKLFF | TGCGCCAGCAGCCAAGTAATACGGCGGAATGAAAAACTGTTTTTT
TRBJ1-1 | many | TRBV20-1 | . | CSAREQGGGHTEAFF | TGCAGTGCTAGAGAGCAGGGCGGGGGGCACACTGAAGCTTTCTTT
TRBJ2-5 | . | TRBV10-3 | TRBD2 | CAISEIVSGGQETQYF | TGTGCCATCAGTGAGATTGTTAGCGGGGGGCAAGAGACCCAGTACTTC
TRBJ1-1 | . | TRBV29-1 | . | CSGIRQVNTEAFF | TGCAGCGGTATCCGCCAGGTGAACACTGAAGCTTTCTTT
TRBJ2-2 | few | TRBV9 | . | CASTASGWDTGELFF | TGTGCCAGCACCGCCTCCGGGTGGGACACCGGGGAGCTGTTTTTT
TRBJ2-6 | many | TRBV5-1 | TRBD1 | CASSYGQGGGANVLTF | TGCGCCAGCAGCTACGGACAGGGCGGAGGGGCCAACGTCCTGACTTTC
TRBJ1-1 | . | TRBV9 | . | CASSVGGQGRGTEAFF | TGTGCCAGCAGCGTAGGGGGTCAGGGACGGGGAACTGAAGCTTTCTTT
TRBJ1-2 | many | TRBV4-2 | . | CASSQDRNRIDGYTF | TGTGCCAGCAGCCAAGATCGTAACAGGATAGATGGCTACACCTTC
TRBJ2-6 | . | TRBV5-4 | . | CASSSGVPGANVLTF | TGTGCCAGCAGCTCGGGGGTCCCCGGGGCCAACGTCCTGACTTTC
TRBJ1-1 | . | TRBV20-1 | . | CSAHGRGTEAFF | TGCAGTGCCCACGGCAGGGGCACTGAAGCTTTCTTT
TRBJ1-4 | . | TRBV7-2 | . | CASSIGEREKLFF | TGTGCCAGCAGCATAGGGGAGAGAGAAAAACTGTTTTTT
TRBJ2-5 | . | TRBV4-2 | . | CASSHQDNQETQYF | TGTGCCAGCAGCCATCAGGACAACCAAGAGACCCAGTACTTC
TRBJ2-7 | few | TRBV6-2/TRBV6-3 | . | CASRTGMKVFFEQYF | TGTGCCAGCAGAACAGGGATGAAGGTGTTTTTCGAGCAGTACTTC
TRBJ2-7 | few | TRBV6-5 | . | CASSYSGAGAYEQYF | TGTGCCAGCAGTTACTCTGGGGCCGGAGCCTACGAGCAGTACTTC
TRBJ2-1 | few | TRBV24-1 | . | CATSPGLPNNEQFF | TGTGCCACCTCTCCGGGACTTCCTAACAATGAGCAGTTCTTC
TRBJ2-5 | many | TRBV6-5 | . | CASSPPWDQETQYF | TGTGCCAGCAGTCCACCCTGGGACCAAGAGACCCAGTACTTC